The 9 T cell receptor beta chains below were found in one sample sequenced in a study of CD8 T cells in ankylosing spondylitis. MiXCR was run by TCRdb on the 5' RACE reads, yielding one entry per CDR3 protein. Among under 150,000 distinct CDR3 sequences, roughly a sixth were seen once, and the ten largest hold approximately 30%. General study findings and limits: Characteristic of ankylosing spondylitis blood, it appeared, was a TCR beta motif comprising several highly homologous variants.

No cognate antigen is known for these TCRs. Sequenced sample: blood, either unsorted or a sorted T cell fraction (not recorded which). These receptors were obtained from a male donor with ankylosing spondylitis.

V and J are TRBV6-2 or TRBV6-3 and TRBJ1-2; D is undetermined. V lost 6 bases and J 3 bases, leaving 14 bases between the germline ends. This CDR3 is built from 14 residues. The germline V gene encodes CDR1 MNHEY and CDR2 SVGEGT. The DNA of the CDR3 is TGTGCCAGCAGACCCCTCCTGGAAGACTATGGCTACACCTTC. Amino acid sequence: CASRPLLEDYGYTF.

Only a few counts were recorded for this clonotype. CDR3 nucleotide sequence: TGTGCCACCAGTGGAGGGCAGGGGGTTGGTGAAAAACTGTTTTTT. Amino acid sequence: CATSGGQGVGEKLFF. The chain is built from TRBV24-1 and TRBJ1-4; 7 bases are shared with TRBD1. Unmatched junction bases numbered 9, after V lost 5 bases and J lost 7 bases. Germline V gene data show CDR1 as KGHDR and CDR2 as SFDVKD. CDR3 length: 15 amino acids.

This clonotype was observed a few times. CDR3 DNA: TGTGCCAGCAGTTTATCGAGGAGTCAGCCCCAGCATTTT. This gives the protein CASSLSRSQPQHF. The J gene is TRBJ1-5, the V gene TRBV27; D is ambiguous. The CDR3 loop spans 13 amino acids. CDR1 is MNHEY and CDR2 is SMNVEV in the germline V gene (reference sequence). The V gene lost 0 bases and the J gene lost 6 bases, with 6 bases spanning the gap.

This clonotype was picked up many times. The chain uses TRBV29-1 and TRBJ2-7; TRBD1 might be the D (6 bases). V was clipped by 4 bases and J by 3 bases, with 7 bases between them. Germline values: CDR1 SQVTM, CDR2 ANQGSEA. This CDR3 spans 11 amino acids. CDR3 residues: CSVAGVYEQYF. CDR3 DNA: TGCAGCGTTGCAGGGGTCTACGAGCAGTACTTC.

The table lists this clonotype with many counts. The chain carries TRBV28 and TRBJ2-7; unclear D gene. CDR3 length: 12 residues. Germline CDR1 and CDR2: MDHEN and SYDVKM. Trimming took off 6 bases at V and 0 bases at J, with 6 bases between the two ends. CDR3 protein: CASSPHSYEQYF. The DNA for the CDR3 is TGTGCCAGCAGCCCACACTCCTACGAGCAGTACTTC.

The chain uses TRBV25-1 and TRBJ2-3, with TRBD1 as a possible D gene (5 bases). The germline gives CDR1 MGHDK, CDR2 SYGVNS. The CDR3 loop spans 13 amino acids. Trimming removed 6 bases from V and 1 base from J, with 8 bases in between. The CDR3 spells CASRKQGTDTQYF. The CDR3 region has the DNA TGTGCCAGCAGGAAACAGGGCACAGATACGCAGTATTTT. The entire variable domain, with the rest obtained from reference TRBV25-1 and TRBJ2-3, is as follows: EADIYQTPRYLVIGTGKKITLECSQTMGHDKMYWYQQDPGMELHLIHYSYGVNSTEKGDLSSESTVSRIRTEHFPLTLESARPSHTSQYLCASRKQGTDTQYFGPGTRLTVL.

The sample holds a few counts of this clonotype. V is TRBV27 and J is TRBJ2-7, with 7 bases lining up with TRBD2. Germline CDR1 reads MNHEY; CDR2 reads SMNVEV (reference sequence). This CDR3 is 12 amino acids long. V gave up 8 bases and J gave up 6 bases; unmatched junction bases: 7. CDR3 in amino acids: CASGSPGGEQYF. In DNA form, the CDR3 reads TGTGCCAGCGGCTCTCCGGGGGGCGAGCAGTACTTC.

As DNA, the CDR3 is TGTGCCAGCAGCGCCCACGGTGGGGGGGCATCTTCAGATACGCAGTATTTT. Translation: CASSAHGGGASSDTQYF. The chain has TRBV9 and TRBJ2-3, with a weak D call TRBD2 (7 bases). The CDR3 has 17 residues. Germline CDR1 SGDLS, CDR2 YYNGEE. V was clipped by 3 bases and J by 4 bases, with 21 bases between them.

This chain connects TRBV5-5 to TRBJ2-1, with D tentatively TRBD2 (5 bases). Germline CDR1 is SGHKS and CDR2 is YYEKEE (reference sequence). The CDR3 consists of 15 residues. V lost 1 base, J lost 4 bases, and 12 bases lay in between. CDR3 protein: CASSLRSSRYNEQFF. The CDR3 coding sequence is TGTGCCAGCAGCTTGCGGTCTAGCAGATACAATGAGCAGTTCTTC. The whole variable domain, remainder taken from reference TRBV5-5 and TRBJ2-1, is DAGVTQSPTHLIKTRGQQVTLRCSPISGHKSVSWYQQVLGQGPQFIFQYYEKEERGRGNFPDRFSARQFPNYSSELNVNALLLGDSALYLCASSLRSSRYNEQFFGPGTRLTVL.